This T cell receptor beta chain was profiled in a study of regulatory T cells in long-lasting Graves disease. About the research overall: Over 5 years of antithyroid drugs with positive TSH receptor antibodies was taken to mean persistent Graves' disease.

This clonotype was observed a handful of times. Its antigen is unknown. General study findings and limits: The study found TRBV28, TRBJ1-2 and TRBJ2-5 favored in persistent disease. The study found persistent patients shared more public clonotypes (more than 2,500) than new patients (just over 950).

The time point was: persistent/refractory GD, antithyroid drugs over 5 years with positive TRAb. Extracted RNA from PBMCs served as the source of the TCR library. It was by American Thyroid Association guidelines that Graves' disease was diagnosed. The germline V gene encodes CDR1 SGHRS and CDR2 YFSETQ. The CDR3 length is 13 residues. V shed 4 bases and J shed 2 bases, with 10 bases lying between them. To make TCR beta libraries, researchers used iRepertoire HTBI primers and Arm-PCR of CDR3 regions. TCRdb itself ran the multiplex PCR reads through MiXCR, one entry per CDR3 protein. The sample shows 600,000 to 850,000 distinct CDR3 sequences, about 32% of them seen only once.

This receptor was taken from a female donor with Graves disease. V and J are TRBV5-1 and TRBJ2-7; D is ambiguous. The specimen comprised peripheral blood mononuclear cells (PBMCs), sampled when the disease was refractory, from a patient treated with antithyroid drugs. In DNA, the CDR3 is TGCGCCAGCAGCCTAGACGTACCCTACGAGCAGTACTTC. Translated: CASSLDVPYEQYF.